The entry that follows covers one TCR beta chain sequence. This sample was taken from a study of blood T cell repertoires in COVID-19. Across the whole study: Acute and convalescent COVID-19 samples came from the United States, Italy and Spain.

CDR3 length equals 14 residues. In germline, CDR1 is KGHDR, CDR2 SFDVKD. V dropped 3 bases and J dropped 0 bases, with 6 bases sitting between them. How the authors handled the data: Reference gene primer amplification yielded estimated nucleated cell counts. Libraries were prepared by immunoSEQ multiplex PCR; TCRdb keeps only in-frame clonotypes and omits some of them. That table supplies the V and J calls and clone size; D and trimming were determined from the DNA. The profile covers a few hundred thousand clones, with around nine tenths appearing a single time and roughly 6.4% taken by the ten largest.

This TCR was recovered from a man in his sixties who had recovered from COVID-19. Sequenced sample: peripheral blood. The chain has TRBV24-1 and TRBJ2-3; unclear D gene. The CDR3 DNA reads as TGTGCCACCAGTGATCCTGGCAGCACAGATACGCAGTATTTT. It translates to CATSDPGSTDTQYF.